One sample yielded the 18 T cell receptor beta chains listed below, sequenced in a study of T cells in tuberculosis. Produced via immunoSEQ multiplex PCR; TCRdb's table is partial and in-frame only. In the table there are tens of thousands of clones, roughly 92% of which are singletons. The sample consisted of PBMCs. The receptors come from a donor aged 10-29 years with latent tuberculosis or without tuberculosis infection.

The genes are TRBV7-3 and TRBJ2-1; a weak D match, TRBD2 (6 bases). Germline V lookup: CDR1 SGHTA, CDR2 FQGTGA. V was cut by 5 bases and J by 1 base, with 6 bases left in between. This CDR3 region has 13 residues. CDR3 sequence: CASSGGSYNEQFF. The CDR3 DNA follows: TGTGCCAGCAGCGGGGGGTCCTACAATGAGCAGTTCTTC.

The chain recombines TRBV5-1 with TRBJ2-2; 7 positions agree with TRBD1. The CDR3 loop spans 15 amino acids. The junction had 5 bases not matched to a gene; V was cut back by 2 bases and J by 4 bases. The germline gives CDR1 SGHRS, CDR2 YFSETQ. CDR3 in amino acids: CASSLNRGPTGELFF. The CDR3 DNA sequence: TGCGCCAGCAGCTTAAACAGGGGCCCCACCGGGGAGCTGTTTTTT.

V and J are TRBV2 and TRBJ1-5, with 10 nucleotides matching TRBD1. The germline V gene encodes CDR1 SNHLY and CDR2 FYNNEI. The ends lost 5 bases at V and 4 bases at J; junction bases unmatched: 5. The CDR3 loop spans 15 amino acids. The CDR3 DNA reads as TGTGCCAGCAGTTGGGACAGGGGCGAAAATCAGCCCCAGCATTTT. Its protein is CASSWDRGENQPQHF.

The CDR3 coding sequence is TGTGCCAGCATGAACCGACACCTCACCTACGAGCAGTACTTC. As protein: CASMNRHLTYEQYF. The J gene is TRBJ2-7, the V gene TRBV2, with D uncertain. Trimming stripped 7 bases from V and 2 bases from J, with 15 bases between. The CDR3 totals 14 residues. Germline values: CDR1 SNHLY, CDR2 FYNNEI. The entire variable domain, with the rest obtained from reference TRBV2 and TRBJ2-7, is as follows: EPEVTQTPSHQVTQMGQEVILRCVPISNHLYFYWYRQILGQKVEFLVSFYNNEISEKSEIFDDQFSVERPDGSNFTLKIRSTKLEDSAMYFCASMNRHLTYEQYFGPGTRLTVT.

This chain links TRBV25-1 with TRBJ2-7, with a weak D call TRBD1 (6 bases). The V gene's germline CDR1 is MGHDK and CDR2 SYGVNS. CDR3 size: 17 residues. Trimming took off 4 bases at V and 4 bases at J, with 23 bases between the two ends. The CDR3 DNA is TGTGCCAGCAGTGCCGTCGATGAGGACAGCCTCTCTTACGAGCAGTACTTC. Protein: CASSAVDEDSLSYEQYF.

CDR3 bases: TGTGCCAGTAGTTCCTCCGGGACTAGCGGGGGGTGGTCAGATACGCAGTATTTT. This gives the protein CASSSSGTSGGWSDTQYF. The rearrangement uses TRBV19 and TRBJ2-3, with TRBD2 matching over 15 bases. J lost 4 bases, V lost 5 bases, and 10 bases had no gene match. The CDR3 consists of 18 residues. The germline gives CDR1 LNHDA, CDR2 SQIVND (reference sequence).

This clone has just one count. The chain uses TRBV5-1 and TRBJ1-2; 9 nucleotides match TRBD1. Trimming cost V 0 bases and J 12 bases; bases outside gene matches: 9. CDR1 and CDR2 from the germline V gene are SGHRS and YFSETQ. This CDR3 has 14 amino acids. The CDR3 region has the DNA TGCGCCAGCAGCTTGGCTGTCGACAGGGGGTCCAACACCTTC. It translates to CASSLAVDRGSNTF.

Here the CDR3 DNA reads TGTGCCAGCAGCGCCAGACTAGCGGGGGCAGATACGCAGTATTTT. Its protein product is CASSARLAGADTQYF. The rearrangement uses TRBV2 and TRBJ2-3, with TRBD2 matching 12 bases. Germline CDR1 and CDR2: SNHLY and FYNNEI. The CDR3 extends over 15 amino acids. Losses at the gene ends were 6 bases for V and 4 bases for J; bases not matched to a gene: 5.

The gene calls are TRBV27 and TRBJ1-2; D perhaps matches TRBD1 (6 bases). This CDR3 contains 13 residues. CDR1 is MNHEY, CDR2 SMNVEV, per germline (reference sequence). Trimming took 4 bases from V and 3 from J, leaving 9 bases between them. CDR3 sequence reads: CASSSYRDYGYTF. DNA for the CDR3: TGTGCCAGCAGTTCGTACAGGGACTATGGCTACACCTTC.

This clone was detected once. As DNA, the CDR3 is TGCGCCAGCAGCCAAGATGTCCTAACCTACGAGCAGTACTTC. Its protein is CASSQDVLTYEQYF. The rearrangement uses TRBV4-1 and TRBJ2-7; D gene ambiguous. CDR3 size: 14 residues. V was cut by 0 bases and J by 2 bases, with 8 bases left in between. In germline, CDR1 is MGHRA, CDR2 YSYEKL.

The rearrangement joins TRBV6-5 to TRBJ1-4; TRBD1 aligns across 10 bases. V shed 5 bases, J shed 6 bases, and the junction held 3 bases outside the gene matches. The CDR3 is made up of 14 amino acids. Per germline, CDR1 MNHEY and CDR2 SVGAGI. CDR3: CASSQDRGDEKLFF. CDR3 DNA: TGTGCCAGCAGTCAGGACAGGGGGGATGAAAAACTGTTTTTT.

This sequence joins TRBV5-4 and TRBJ2-6; D is undetermined. The CDR3 covers 16 residues. In germline, CDR1 is SGHNT, CDR2 YYREEE (reference sequence). Between the trimmed V and J ends, which lost 4 bases and 4 bases, there was a span of 15 bases. The CDR3, as DNA: TGTGCCAGCAGCCCCCCTGGAGTTTCCGGGGCCAACGTCCTGACTTTC. It encodes CASSPPGVSGANVLTF.

This rearrangement joins TRBV19 to TRBJ1-2; D is possibly TRBD1 (6 bases). The CDR3 extends over 14 amino acids. Trimming took 4 bases from V and 4 from J, leaving 13 bases between them. Germline V gene lookup returns CDR1 LNHDA and CDR2 SQIVND (reference sequence). The chain's CDR3 is CASSREQGRYGYTF. Here the CDR3 DNA reads TGTGCCAGTAGTAGAGAACAGGGACGCTATGGCTACACCTTC.

The rearrangement uses TRBV6-1 and TRBJ1-5; TRBD1 matches 8 bases. Germline CDR1 MNHNS, CDR2 SASEGT. After removal of 7 bases from V and 3 bases from J, the junction contained 8 bases not matched to a gene. CDR3 length: 15 amino acids. The CDR3 is CASTLGQGDNQPQHF. CDR3 sequence (DNA): TGTGCCAGCACCCTCGGACAGGGCGACAATCAGCCCCAGCATTTT.

The chain uses TRBV5-1 and TRBJ2-7, with 7 bases that match TRBD2. There are 15 residues in the CDR3. Unmatched junction bases numbered 6, after V lost 1 base and J lost 2 bases. Looked up from germline, CDR1 is SGHRS and CDR2 is YFSETQ. CDR3 sequence: CASSLPRAGAYEQYF. CDR3 in DNA: TGCGCCAGCAGCTTGCCCCGGGCGGGGGCCTACGAGCAGTACTTC.

The CDR3 bases are TGCGCCAGCAGCTTATTGACAGAAACTAATTCACCCCTCCACTTT. Translated, it gives CASSLLTETNSPLHF. This chain joins TRBV5-1 and TRBJ1-6; a possible D gene is TRBD1 (5 bases). This CDR3 has 15 residues. Per the germline V gene, CDR1 is SGHRS and CDR2 is YFSETQ. Trimming took off 2 bases at V and 6 bases at J, with 12 bases between the two ends.

V gene TRBV5-6 combines with J gene TRBJ2-2, with 7 bases identical to TRBD2. There are 16 residues in the CDR3. J was trimmed by 4 bases and V by 2 bases; bases with no gene match: 8. From germline, CDR1 is SGHDT and CDR2 YYEEEE. The CDR3 region is CASSLLGGVGTGELFF. CDR3 sequence (DNA): TGTGCCAGCAGCTTACTTGGGGGGGTTGGCACCGGGGAGCTGTTTTTT.

This clone qualifies as medium-sized. The gene calls are TRBV6-6 and TRBJ1-2, with D perhaps matching TRBD1 (6 bases). The V gene lost 7 bases and the J gene lost 4 bases, with 13 bases spanning the gap. Germline V gives CDR1 MNHNY, CDR2 SVGAGI (reference sequence). This CDR3 has 13 amino acids. This CDR3 reads CASTSGGFYGYTF. CDR3 nucleotides: TGTGCCAGCACTAGTGGGGGCTTCTATGGCTACACCTTC.